The 25 T cell receptor beta chains reported below all come from one sample, sequenced in a study of cytomegalovirus exposure and HLA in healthy donors. Vbeta (60) and Jbeta (13) primers were used in the PCR. Produced via immunoSEQ multiplex PCR; TCRdb's table is partial and in-frame only. Among roughly 180,000 clones, about 75% were seen once, and the ten largest hold approximately 2.4%. Sequencing used PBMCs. All receptors derive from a female donor in good health and CMV-seronegative.

The chain employs TRBV15 and TRBJ1-4; TRBD1 matches 8 bases. This CDR3 comprises 16 residues. The germline gives CDR1 LNHNV, CDR2 YYDKDF (reference sequence). With 0 bases clipped from V and 3 bases from J, the junction kept 3 bases outside the gene matches. DNA of the CDR3: TGTGCCACCAGCAGAGATCCAGGGGGCTCTAATGAAAAACTGTTTTTT. Translated, it gives CATSRDPGGSNEKLFF.

This chain links TRBV28 with TRBJ1-5, with 8 bases identical to TRBD1. V shed 6 bases, J shed 2 bases, and the junction held 3 bases outside the gene matches. CDR3 length equals 14 residues. CDR1 and CDR2 (germline): MDHEN, SYDVKM. The CDR3 loop is CASRKTGGNQPQHF. CDR3 in DNA: TGTGCCAGCAGAAAGACAGGGGGCAATCAGCCCCAGCATTTT.

The gene calls are TRBV6-1 and TRBJ1-1; D may be TRBD1 (6 bases). CDR1 is MNHNS, CDR2 SASEGT, per germline. This CDR3 region has 14 residues. V was cut by 0 bases and J by 5 bases, with 10 bases left in between. In DNA form, the CDR3 reads TGTGCCAGCAGTGAAGCGCGGGGGCGGACTGAAGCTTTCTTT. Its translation: CASSEARGRTEAFF.

The V call is TRBV5-1, the J call TRBJ2-3; 9 bases are shared with TRBD1. Trimming at V came to 10 bases and at J to 7 bases, leaving 13 bases not matched to a gene. The CDR3 is 14 amino acids. Germline CDR1 reads SGHRS; CDR2 reads YFSETQ. CDR3 protein: CACRRTGEGHTQYF. As DNA, the CDR3 is TGCGCCTGCCGCCGGACAGGGGAGGGCCATACGCAGTATTTT.

This rearrangement joins TRBV4-1 to TRBJ2-7; maybe TRBD2 (5 bases). Germline V gene lookup returns CDR1 MGHRA and CDR2 YSYEKL. CDR3 length: 14 amino acids. V was pared by 2 bases and J by 0 bases, with 8 bases between. The CDR3 reads CASSQRGSSYEQYF. DNA of the CDR3: TGCGCCAGCAGCCAACGGGGAAGCTCCTACGAGCAGTACTTC.

V usage is TRBV11-2 and J usage is TRBJ1-1, with a possible D match to TRBD1 (6 bases). Trimming removed 3 bases at V and 5 bases at J, with 10 bases between. CDR1 SGHAT and CDR2 FQNNGV come from the germline V gene. The CDR3 contains 13 residues. The CDR3 reads CASSFRGVTEAFF. The CDR3 region has the DNA TGTGCCAGCAGCTTCAGGGGAGTGACTGAAGCTTTCTTT. Full variable domain (outside the CDR3, taken from reference TRBV11-2 and TRBJ1-1): EAGVAQSPRYKIIEKRQSVAFWCNPISGHATLYWYQQILGQGPKLLIQFQNNGVVDDSQLPKDRFSAERLKGVDSTLKIQPAKLEDSAVYLCASSFRGVTEAFFGQGTRLTVV.

A single count supports this clone. The CDR3 region is CASRREGETQYF. CDR3 nucleotide sequence: TGTGCCAGCAGGAGGGAGGGGGAGACCCAGTACTTC. The chain employs TRBV2 and TRBJ2-5; 7 bases are shared with TRBD2. Per germline, CDR1 SNHLY and CDR2 FYNNEI. This CDR3 has 12 residues. V lost 6 bases and J lost 5; bases outside the gene matches: 3.

The J gene is TRBJ2-5, the V gene TRBV6-5; the match to TRBD2 covers 12 bases. The CDR3 has 15 amino acids. The V gene's germline CDR1 is MNHEY and CDR2 SVGAGI. J lost 5 bases, V lost 6 bases, and 7 bases had no gene match. This CDR3 is CASSLLAGGGETQYF. The CDR3 DNA reads as TGTGCCAGCAGCTTACTAGCGGGGGGAGGTGAGACCCAGTACTTC.

The chain uses TRBV7-9 and TRBJ2-5, with D possibly TRBD1 on 6 matching bases. The J call may be faulty, since TRBJ2-7 better matches the DNA end. CDR1 is SEHNR, CDR2 FQNEAQ, per germline (reference sequence). CDR3 length: 13 residues. The chain's CDR3 is CASSLAQGREQYF. The CDR3 DNA is TGTGCCAGCAGCTTAGCACAGGGACGCGAGCAGTACTTC.

The DNA of the CDR3 is TGTGCCAGCAGCTCCGGATTAGCGGGAGTCTGGCGATCCGGGGAGCTGTTTTTT. Amino acids: CASSSGLAGVWRSGELFF. This chain uses TRBV7-9 with TRBJ2-2; 9 bases match TRBD2. After removal of 4 bases from V and 6 bases from J, the junction contained 15 bases not matched to a gene. This CDR3 is 18 amino acids long. Germline loops: CDR1 SEHNR, CDR2 FQNEAQ (reference sequence).

The chain uses TRBV7-2 and TRBJ1-1; D remains ambiguous. Germline values: CDR1 SGHTA, CDR2 FQGNSA. CDR3 length: 13 residues. The ends were cut back, 1 base at V and 2 bases at J, with 5 bases in the middle. The CDR3 reads CASSLDYNTEAFF. The CDR3, as DNA: TGTGCCAGCAGCTTAGATTATAACACTGAAGCTTTCTTT. Using reference TRBV7-2 and TRBJ1-1 for the parts outside the CDR3, the full variable domain is GAGVSQSPSNKVTEKGKDVELRCDPISGHTALYWYRQSLGQGLEFLIYFQGNSAPDKSGLPSDRFSAERTGGSVSTLTIQRTQQEDSAVYLCASSLDYNTEAFFGQGTRLTVV.

This clone showed up just a few times. The V and J genes are TRBV9 and TRBJ2-3; possibly TRBD2 for D (7 bases). Germline CDR1 SGDLS, CDR2 YYNGEE. The CDR3 is 17 residues long. Trimming took 3 bases from V and 2 from J, leaving 19 bases between them. CDR3 bases: TGTGCCAGCAGCGAGTGGGGGGGCGGGGTTAACACAGATACGCAGTATTTT. Amino acids: CASSEWGGGVNTDTQYF.

The chain links TRBV6-4 to TRBJ2-2; 9 nucleotides match TRBD1. The V gene's germline CDR1 is MRHNA and CDR2 SNTAGT. The CDR3 has 14 residues. V dropped 8 bases and J dropped 5; count of bases not matched to a gene: 6. The CDR3 region is CASEGQGGTGELFF. The CDR3 bases are TGTGCCAGCGAGGGACAGGGTGGAACCGGGGAGCTGTTTTTT.

V gene TRBV2 combines with J gene TRBJ2-3; 9 bases are shared with TRBD2. The J segment lost 6 bases and the V segment lost 3 bases, leaving 22 bases of the junction unmatched. The CDR3 totals 20 residues. CDR1 SNHLY and CDR2 FYNNEI come from the germline V gene. CDR3 in amino acids: CASSEAGAGGPVQWRDTQYF. DNA of the CDR3: TGTGCCAGCAGTGAGGCTGGGGCGGGAGGGCCTGTTCAGTGGCGGGATACGCAGTATTTT. Together with reference TRBV2 and TRBJ2-3, the CDR3 gives the full variable domain: EPEVTQTPSHQVTQMGQEVILRCVPISNHLYFYWYRQILGQKVEFLVSFYNNEISEKSEIFDDQFSVERPDGSNFTLKIRSTKLEDSAMYFCASSEAGAGGPVQWRDTQYFGPGTRLTVL.

V is TRBV6-5 and J is TRBJ1-1; D ambiguous. The CDR3 has 14 residues. With 5 bases removed from V and 0 bases from J, the gap between germline ends came to 10 bases. Germline assignment: CDR1 MNHEY and CDR2 SVGAGI. The CDR3 DNA reads as TGTGCCAGCAGTAGAGGGAGAATGAACACTGAAGCTTTCTTT. It translates to CASSRGRMNTEAFF.

V usage is TRBV6-5 and J usage is TRBJ2-3; tentatively, D is TRBD1 (6 bases). The CDR3 spans 12 residues. Germline V lookup: CDR1 MNHEY, CDR2 SVGAGI. The V end lost 6 bases, the J end lost 6 bases, and 10 bases lay between the germline ends. The CDR3 loop reads CASRGHRDTQYF. In nucleotides, the CDR3 is TGTGCCAGCAGGGGACACCGGGATACGCAGTATTTT.

This clone is a singleton in its sample. The chain is built from TRBV9 and TRBJ1-2; 9 bases match TRBD1. Germline CDR1 and CDR2: SGDLS and YYNGEE. V shed 2 bases, J shed 4 bases, and the junction held 3 bases outside the gene matches. This CDR3 comprises 14 residues. CDR3 DNA: TGTGCCAGCAGCGTGGGGACAGGGACCTATGGCTACACCTTC. Amino acids: CASSVGTGTYGYTF.

V and J are TRBV30 and TRBJ1-6; 8 bases align to TRBD1. This CDR3 is built from 15 residues. CDR1 is GTSNPN and CDR2 is SVGIG in the germline V gene (reference sequence). V lost 3 bases and J lost 3; bases outside the gene matches: 4. This CDR3 is CAWSPGTGYNSPLHF. The CDR3 region has the DNA TGTGCCTGGAGCCCGGGGACAGGCTATAATTCACCCCTCCACTTT. Variable domain in full (rest from reference TRBV30 and TRBJ1-6): SQTIHQWPATLVQPVGSPLSLECTVEGTSNPNLYWYRQAAGRGLQLLFYSVGIGQISSEVPQNLSASRPQDRQFILSSKKLLLSDSGFYLCAWSPGTGYNSPLHFGNGTRLTVT.

V usage is TRBV5-5 and J usage is TRBJ1-1; D not resolved. Germline assignment: CDR1 SGHKS and CDR2 YYEKEE (reference sequence). Trimming removed 5 bases from V and 2 bases from J, with 4 bases in between. The length of the CDR3 is 11 residues. CDR3 sequence reads: CASSSNTEAFF. CDR3 sequence (DNA): TGTGCCAGCAGTTCTAACACTGAAGCTTTCTTT.

In this sample, this clone turned up once. V and J are TRBV18 and TRBJ1-6; possible D gene TRBD1, 5 bases. CDR3 length: 14 residues. V was pared by 1 base and J by 5 bases, with 6 bases between. Germline-derived CDR1 and CDR2 are KGHSH and LQKENI. CDR3 loop: CASSPQGNNSPLHF. In DNA, the CDR3 is TGTGCCAGCTCACCACAGGGGAATAATTCACCCCTCCACTTT. Complete variable domain (other parts from reference TRBV18 and TRBJ1-6): NAGVMQNPRHLVRRRGQEARLRCSPMKGHSHVYWYRQLPEEGLKFMVYLQKENIIDESGMPKERFSAEFPKEGPSILRIQQVVRGDSAAYFCASSPQGNNSPLHFGNGTRLTVT.

The V call is TRBV7-3, the J call TRBJ1-1; the match to TRBD1 covers 7 bases. Germline V gene data show CDR1 as SGHTA and CDR2 as FQGTGA. The J segment lost 9 bases and the V segment lost 1 base, leaving 5 bases of the junction unmatched. The CDR3 loop spans 13 amino acids. The CDR3 reads CASSLSGTDKAFF. The CDR3 region has the DNA TGTGCCAGCAGCTTAAGTGGGACAGATAAAGCTTTCTTT.

The table lists this clone with a count of one. Its ends do not fully match the called genes, so a read error is possible. This chain connects TRBV5-1 to TRBJ2-7; D is perhaps TRBD1 (6 bases). There are 15 residues in the CDR3. CDR1 is SGHRS, CDR2 YFSETQ, per germline. The CDR3 sequence is CASSLFGDKSYEQCF. CDR3 sequence (DNA): TGCGCCAGCAGCTTGTTCGGGGACAAGTCCTACGAGCAGTGCTTC.

This clone was observed once. The chain links TRBV5-1 to TRBJ2-6, with D hard to call. The germline CDR1 and CDR2 sequences are SGHRS and YFSETQ. V was pared by 0 bases and J by 0 bases, with 10 bases between. This CDR3 has 17 amino acids. Written as DNA, the CDR3 is TGCGCCAGCAGCTTGGTTGGGCAATTCTCTGGGGCCAACGTCCTGACTTTC. Protein product: CASSLVGQFSGANVLTF.

J is TRBJ2-2 and V is TRBV2; D is unresolved. V was trimmed by 3 bases and J by 0 bases, leaving 8 bases between them. Looked up from germline, CDR1 is SNHLY and CDR2 is FYNNEI. The length of the CDR3 is 15 residues. Here the CDR3 reads CASSDEDTNTGELFF. In DNA form, the CDR3 reads TGTGCCAGCAGTGATGAGGATACGAACACCGGGGAGCTGTTTTTT.

This clone was seen a few times. This chain links TRBV7-3 with TRBJ2-7; TRBD2 aligns across 7 bases. With V trimmed by 5 bases and J by 2 bases, 9 bases remained unmatched. Germline V CDR1 and CDR2: SGHTA, FQGTGA. This CDR3 has 15 amino acids. Here the CDR3 DNA reads TGTGCCAGCAGCGAATCCGGGGACTACCCCTACGAGCAGTACTTC. This codes for CASSESGDYPYEQYF.